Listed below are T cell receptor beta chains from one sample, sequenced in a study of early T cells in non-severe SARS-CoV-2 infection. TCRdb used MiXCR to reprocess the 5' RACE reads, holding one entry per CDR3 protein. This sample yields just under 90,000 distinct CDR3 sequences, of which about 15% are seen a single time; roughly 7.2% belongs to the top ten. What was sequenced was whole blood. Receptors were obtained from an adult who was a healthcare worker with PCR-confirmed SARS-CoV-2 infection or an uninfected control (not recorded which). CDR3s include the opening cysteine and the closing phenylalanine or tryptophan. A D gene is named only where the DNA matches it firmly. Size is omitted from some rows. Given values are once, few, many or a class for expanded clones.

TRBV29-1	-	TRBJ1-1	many	CSVSTPGSATEAFF	TGCAGCGTGTCTACGCCAGGGTCCGCCACTGAAGCTTTCTTT
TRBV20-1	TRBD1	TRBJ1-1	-	CSAWRGGAETEAFF	TGCAGTGCCTGGAGAGGGGGCGCAGAGACTGAAGCTTTCTTT
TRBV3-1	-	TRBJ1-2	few	CASSQVRDGYTF	TGTGCCAGCAGCCAAGTCAGGGATGGCTACACCTTC
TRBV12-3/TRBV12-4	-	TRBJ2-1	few	CASRYGYEQFF	TGTGCCAGCAGATACGGCTATGAGCAGTTCTTC
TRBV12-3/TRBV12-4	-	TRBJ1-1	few	CASSLDIGYTEAFF	TGTGCCAGCAGTTTAGATATAGGATACACTGAAGCTTTCTTT
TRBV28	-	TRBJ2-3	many	CASSLSGGPRARTDTQYF	TGTGCCAGCAGTTTATCAGGGGGGCCCCGGGCCCGCACAGATACGCAGTATTTT
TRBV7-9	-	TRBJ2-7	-	CASSPGLRYEQYF	TGTGCCAGCAGCCCGGGACTCCGCTACGAGCAGTACTTC
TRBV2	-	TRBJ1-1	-	CASSIDRIKNTGYTEAFF	TGTGCCAGCAGTATCGACAGGATAAAGAATACGGGTTACACTGAAGCTTTCTTT
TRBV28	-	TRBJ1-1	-	CASRLDNRFINTEAFF	TGTGCCAGCCGGTTGGACAATCGGTTTATTAACACTGAAGCTTTCTTT
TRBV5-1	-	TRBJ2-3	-	CASSFSGTPSTDTQYF	TGCGCCAGCAGCTTTTCGGGAACTCCTAGCACAGATACGCAGTATTTT
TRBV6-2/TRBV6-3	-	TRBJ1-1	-	CASSYRGINTEAFF	TGTGCCAGCAGTTATCGGGGAATCAACACTGAAGCTTTCTTT
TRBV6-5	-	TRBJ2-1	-	CASSYLLAYNEQFF	TGTGCCAGCAGTTATTTGCTAGCTTACAATGAGCAGTTCTTC
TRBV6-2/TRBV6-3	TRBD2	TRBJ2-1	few	CASSYSGLAAPNEQFF	TGTGCCAGCAGTTACTCGGGACTAGCGGCTCCCAATGAGCAGTTCTTC
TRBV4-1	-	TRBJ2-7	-	CASSLMTGYEQYF	TGCGCCAGCAGCCTCATGACAGGCTACGAGCAGTACTTC
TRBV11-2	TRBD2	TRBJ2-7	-	CASSQGLAEAYEQYF	TGTGCCAGCAGCCAGGGACTAGCGGAGGCCTACGAGCAGTACTTC
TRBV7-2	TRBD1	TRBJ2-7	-	CASSLDQGASYEQYF	TGTGCCAGCAGCTTAGATCAGGGGGCTTCCTACGAGCAGTACTTC